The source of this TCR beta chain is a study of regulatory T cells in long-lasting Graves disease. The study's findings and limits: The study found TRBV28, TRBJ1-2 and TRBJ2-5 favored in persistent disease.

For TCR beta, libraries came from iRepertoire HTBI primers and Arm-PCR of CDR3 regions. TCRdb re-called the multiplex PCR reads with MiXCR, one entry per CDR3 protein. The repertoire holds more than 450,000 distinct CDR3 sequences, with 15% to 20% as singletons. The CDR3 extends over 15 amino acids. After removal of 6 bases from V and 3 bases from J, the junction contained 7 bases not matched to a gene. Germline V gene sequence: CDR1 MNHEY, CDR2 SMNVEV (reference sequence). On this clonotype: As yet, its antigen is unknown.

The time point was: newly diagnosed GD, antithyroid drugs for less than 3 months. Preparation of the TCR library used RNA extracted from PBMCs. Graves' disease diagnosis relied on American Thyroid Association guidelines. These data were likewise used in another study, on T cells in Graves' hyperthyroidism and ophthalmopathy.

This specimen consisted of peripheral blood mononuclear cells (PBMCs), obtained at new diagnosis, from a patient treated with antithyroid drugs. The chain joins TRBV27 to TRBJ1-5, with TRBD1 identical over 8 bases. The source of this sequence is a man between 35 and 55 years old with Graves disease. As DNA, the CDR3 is TGTGCCAGCAGCTCCCAGGGGGCGATCAATCAGCCCCAGCATTTT. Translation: CASSSQGAINQPQHF.